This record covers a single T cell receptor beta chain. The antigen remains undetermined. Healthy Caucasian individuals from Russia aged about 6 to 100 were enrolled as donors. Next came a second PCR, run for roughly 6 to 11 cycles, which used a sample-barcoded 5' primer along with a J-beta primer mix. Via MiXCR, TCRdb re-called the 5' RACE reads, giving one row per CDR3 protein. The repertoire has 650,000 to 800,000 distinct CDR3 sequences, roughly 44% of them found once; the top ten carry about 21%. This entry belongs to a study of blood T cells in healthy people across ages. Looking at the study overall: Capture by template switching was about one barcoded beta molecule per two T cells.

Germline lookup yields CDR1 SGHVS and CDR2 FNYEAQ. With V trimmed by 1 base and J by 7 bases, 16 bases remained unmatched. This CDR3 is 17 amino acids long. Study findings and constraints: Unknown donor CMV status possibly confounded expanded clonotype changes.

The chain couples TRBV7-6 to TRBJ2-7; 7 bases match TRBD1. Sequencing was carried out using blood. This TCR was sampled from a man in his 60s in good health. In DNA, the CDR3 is TGTGCCAGCAGCTTAGTACAGCCGGGACAGCCTTCGTGGGAGCAGTACTTC. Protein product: CASSLVQPGQPSWEQYF. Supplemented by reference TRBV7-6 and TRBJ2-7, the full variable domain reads GAGVSQSPRYKVTKRGQDVALRCDPISGHVSLYWYRQALGQGPEFLTYFNYEAQQDKSGLPNDRFSAERPEGSISTLTIQRTEQRDSAMYRCASSLVQPGQPSWEQYFGPGTRLTVT.